These 7 T cell receptor beta chains originate from one sample sequenced in a study of blood T cell repertoires in COVID-19. The data were produced by immunoSEQ multiplex PCR, yet TCRdb's version contains in-frame clones alone and is incomplete. The sample lists under 300,000 clones; 89% were seen once. The specimen was peripheral blood. The source of these receptors is a woman aged 35 to 49 who had recovered from COVID-19.

This clone was seen a single time. This chain joins TRBV28 and TRBJ2-7; TRBD1 agrees at 8 bases. Trimming at V came to 8 bases and at J to 1 base, leaving 4 bases not matched to a gene. The length of the CDR3 is 13 residues. Germline CDR1 reads MDHEN; CDR2 reads SYDVKM. The CDR3, as DNA: TGTGCCAGCCGACAGGGGAGGTCCTACGAGCAGTACTTC. Its protein product is CASRQGRSYEQYF.

CDR3 amino acids: CASRETGGETQYF. CDR3 DNA sequence: TGTGCCAGCAGAGAGACAGGGGGAGAGACCCAGTACTTC. The rearrangement uses TRBV6-5 and TRBJ2-5; 9 bases are a match to TRBD1. The ends lost 6 bases at V and 4 bases at J; junction bases unmatched: 3. Germline V CDR1 and CDR2: MNHEY, SVGAGI. This CDR3 has 13 amino acids.

The chain combines TRBV6-5 with TRBJ1-1; 9 positions match TRBD1. Germline trimming cut 4 bases from V and 5 bases from J; bases unmatched to any gene: 8. Germline CDR1 is MNHEY and CDR2 is SVGAGI. This CDR3 spans 15 amino acids. The CDR3 loop is CASSFRTGDQTEAFF. In nucleotides, the CDR3 is TGTGCCAGCAGTTTCAGGACAGGGGATCAAACTGAAGCTTTCTTT.

This chain links TRBV12-5 with TRBJ1-5, with D unresolved. The CDR3 has 12 residues. Trimming pared 6 bases from V and 9 bases from J, leaving 12 bases between. Germline values: CDR1 LGHNT, CDR2 FRNRAP. In DNA, the CDR3 is TGTGCTAGTGGGTCTTCTGCGGGGCCCCAGCATTTT. This translates into CASGSSAGPQHF.

The V gene is TRBV19, the J gene TRBJ1-5; 7 bases match TRBD1. The CDR3 is 15 residues long. Per germline, CDR1 LNHDA and CDR2 SQIVND (reference sequence). Trimming removed 7 bases from V and 3 bases from J; junction bases left unmatched: 9. The chain's CDR3 is CASKDDRAANQPQHF. CDR3 nucleotide sequence: TGTGCCAGTAAGGACGACAGGGCAGCCAATCAGCCCCAGCATTTT.

The genes are TRBV12-5 and TRBJ2-1, with a possible D match to TRBD2 (5 bases). The CDR3 has 16 residues. CDR1 and CDR2 from the germline V gene are LGHNT and FRNRAP. V was trimmed by 4 bases and J by 7 bases, leaving 20 bases between them. CDR3 residues: CASGSMVTGYRNEQFF. The CDR3 nucleotides read TGTGCTAGTGGTTCGATGGTAACGGGATACCGGAATGAGCAGTTCTTC.

This chain links TRBV28 with TRBJ2-7; D might be TRBD2 (5 bases). This CDR3 comprises 13 residues. With 6 bases removed from V and 2 bases from J, the gap between germline ends came to 11 bases. CDR1 is MDHEN and CDR2 is SYDVKM in the germline V gene. The CDR3 nucleotides are TGTGCCAGCAGCTCGGTCGGGACCTACGAGCAGTACGTC. This translates into CASSSVGTYEQYV.